This record looks at one T cell receptor beta chain sequence and its context. No antigen is known for it. Donors were healthy HIV-negative adults without recent acute infections or vaccinations. Memory CD4+ cells were the fraction left after CD45RA+ naive selection. These data belong to a study of shared clonotypes between healthy human individuals. As for the study in general: A couple of women and a few men aged 18 to 49 served as donors.

Assay used: immunoSEQ multiplex PCR; TCRdb lists only in-frame clones, some missing. The sample carries over a million clones, about 84% recorded once. Regarding the study as a whole: Sequencing depth was expected to affect clonotype sharing among donors.

Sequenced input: memory CD4+ T cells from PBMCs. Subset indicated: CD45RA-negative fraction. The receptor comes from a man aged 18 to 30 in good health. Some clones in this sample may be carry-over from other donors' samples.

The CDR3 sequence: CASSYINQGYEQFF. The DNA of the CDR3 is TGTGCCAGCAGTTACATAAACCAGGGCTATGAGCAGTTCTTC. The chain recombines TRBV28 with TRBJ2-1; a possible D gene is TRBD1 (5 bases). V shed 4 bases and J shed 8 bases, with 15 bases lying between them. The CDR3 runs 14 residues. Germline V gene lookup returns CDR1 MDHEN and CDR2 SYDVKM.